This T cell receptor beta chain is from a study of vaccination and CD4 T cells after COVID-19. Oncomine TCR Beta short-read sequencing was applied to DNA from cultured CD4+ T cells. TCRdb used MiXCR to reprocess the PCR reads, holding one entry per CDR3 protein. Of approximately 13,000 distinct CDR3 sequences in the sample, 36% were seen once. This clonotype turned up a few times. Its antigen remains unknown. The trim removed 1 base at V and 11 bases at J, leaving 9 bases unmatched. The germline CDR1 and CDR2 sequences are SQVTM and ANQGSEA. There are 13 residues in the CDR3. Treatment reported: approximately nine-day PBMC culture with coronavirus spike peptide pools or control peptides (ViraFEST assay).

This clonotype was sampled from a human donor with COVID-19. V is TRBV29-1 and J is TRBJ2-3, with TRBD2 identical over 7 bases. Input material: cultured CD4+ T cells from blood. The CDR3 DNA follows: TGCAGCGTTGAAGCCCGGCCGGGACTACTGCAGTATTTT. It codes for CSVEARPGLLQYF.